Here is one TCR beta chain with its context. Its specificity is not known. Replicate PCRs were loaded with roughly 300 ng DNA from unsorted PBMC, some 30,000 T cell genomes. Repertoires were generated with immunoSEQ multiplex PCR, while TCRdb's copy carries only in-frame clones and drops some. The table includes roughly 500,000 clones, around 74% detected once. This sample was taken from a study of shared clonotypes between healthy human individuals. V lost 0 bases and J lost 14, with 15 bases in between. From germline, CDR1 is SGHNT and CDR2 YYREEE (reference sequence). There are 13 residues in the CDR3. Study conclusions and caveats: Few donors restricted represented genetic and exposure-history diversity.

V usage is TRBV5-4 and J usage is TRBJ2-1; D perhaps matches TRBD2 (6 bases). The sequenced material came from PBMCs. This clonotype originated in a woman aged 40-49 years in good health. Some clones in this sample may be carry-over from other donors' samples. CDR3 loop: CASSLDMEGIKFF. As DNA, the CDR3 is TGTGCCAGCAGCTTGGATATGGAGGGGATCAAGTTCTTC.